The sequence of this TCR beta chain was determined in a study of T cells in Graves' hyperthyroidism and ophthalmopathy. Study overall: Upon initial diagnosis and before any treatment, peripheral blood was collected. Findings of the study overall: Using 13 V-J features, a model discriminated ophthalmopathy from stable hyperthyroidism.

Researchers amplified the TCR beta CDR3 regions from RNA transcripts. When the TCR CDR3 underwent first-round RT-PCR, the HTBI primer set was used. In TCRdb, the multiplex PCR reads were re-called with MiXCR into one record per CDR3 protein. The sample lists about 570,000 distinct CDR3 sequences; approximately 14% were seen once. This clonotype was counted many times. The antigen is not known. Source material for PBMCs was less than 12 ml fresh peripheral blood. The junction had 8 bases not matched to a gene; V was cut back by 4 bases and J by 1 base. From germline, CDR1 is ENHRY and CDR2 SYGVKD. CDR3 length: 16 amino acids.

Material for sequencing was blood. V usage is TRBV10-3 and J usage is TRBJ2-5; TRBD2 matches at 8 bases. This TCR was recovered from a middle-aged woman with Graves' hyperthyroidism. The CDR3: CAISAMSGSPQETQYF. DNA of the CDR3: TGTGCCATCAGTGCTATGAGCGGGAGTCCCCAAGAGACCCAGTACTTC.